The 26 T cell receptor beta chains presented below share a single source sample, sequenced in a study of Ad26.COV2.S vaccination and SARS-CoV-2 variants (dated by TCRdb to the early 2020s). This specimen's treatment or condition label, per the study, means: about 20 received Ad26.COV2.S at low or high dose, single or two shots; about 5 received placebo; per-sample allocation not given. For vaccine and placebo recipients, the sequenced repertoires came from samples collected on day 63 after the first injection. The library was obtained by the immunoSEQ multiplex PCR assay. TCRdb's version of the immuneACCESS table is confined to in-frame rearrangements and falls short of the full clone set. An unresolved V gene accounts for under half of the shortfall where checked; the remainder is of unknown origin. The sample profile shows about 400,000 clones; 92% of them were found once. The ten largest clones add up to about 1.6% of the sample.

Sequenced here: peripheral blood, sampled in a trial of Ad26.COV2.S vaccine versus placebo. These receptors all stem from a person between 18 and 65 years old who received the Ad26.COV2.S COVID-19 vaccine or a placebo.

This clone was seen only a few times. This chain uses TRBV7-9 with TRBJ1-4, with unresolved D. The CDR3 is 15 amino acids. Trimming removed 1 base at V and 3 bases at J, with 9 bases between. Germline V gives CDR1 SEHNR, CDR2 FQNEAQ (reference sequence). CDR3 DNA sequence: TGTGCCAGCAGCTTAGACGTGTCGTCTAATGAAAAACTGTTTTTT. Encoded protein: CASSLDVSSNEKLFF.

This CDR3 is CASSLVGGADETQYF. The CDR3 coding sequence is TGCGCCAGCAGCCTCGTCGGAGGGGCTGACGAGACCCAGTACTTC. The chain links TRBV4-3 to TRBJ2-5, with a weak D call TRBD2 (6 bases). The length of the CDR3 is 15 residues. CDR1 and CDR2 from the germline V gene are LGHNA and YSLEER. Trimming stripped 4 bases from V and 5 bases from J, with 17 bases between.

This CDR3 is CASSSRTSGTGELFF. CDR3 coding DNA: TGTGCCAGCAGTTCAAGAACTAGCGGGACCGGGGAGCTGTTTTTT. The J gene is TRBJ2-2, the V gene TRBV6-6; TRBD2 matches at 9 bases. Germline V lookup: CDR1 MNHNY, CDR2 SVGAGI (reference sequence). The CDR3 is 15 residues long. The ends lost 4 bases at V and 5 bases at J; junction bases unmatched: 5.

This clone appeared a single time. The chain has TRBV7-9 and TRBJ2-1; 7 bases are a match to TRBD1. Trimming took 7 bases from V and 1 from J; bases not matched to a gene: 4. The CDR3 contains 14 residues. The V gene's germline CDR1 is SEHNR and CDR2 FQNEAQ (reference sequence). CDR3 loop: CASTKQGSYNEQFF. CDR3 DNA sequence: TGTGCCAGCACCAAACAGGGGTCCTACAATGAGCAGTTCTTC.

This clone was detected a few times. The chain combines TRBV5-1 with TRBJ2-3; D gene uncertain. This CDR3 has 17 residues. Per germline, CDR1 SGHRS and CDR2 YFSETQ. Trimming stripped 4 bases from V and 1 base from J, with 19 bases between. CDR3 amino acids: CASSANPPLMGTDTQYF. The CDR3 DNA sequence: TGCGCCAGCAGCGCCAACCCCCCCCTTATGGGCACAGATACGCAGTATTTT.

The V gene is TRBV4-1, the J gene TRBJ2-5; 9 nucleotides align to TRBD1. Per germline, CDR1 MGHRA and CDR2 YSYEKL. The CDR3 covers 16 residues. The trim removed 4 bases at V and 1 base at J, leaving 7 bases unmatched. The DNA for the CDR3 is TGCGCCAGCAGCCGATGGACAGGGGCCATCCAAGAGACCCAGTACTTC. Translated: CASSRWTGAIQETQYF.

This chain joins TRBV6-4 and TRBJ2-1; the match to TRBD2 covers 12 bases. V was clipped by 6 bases and J by 3 bases; unmatched bases: 3. The CDR3 is 15 amino acids. Per the germline V gene, CDR1 is MRHNA and CDR2 is SNTAGT. The CDR3: CASSASGGGYNEQFF. CDR3 DNA: TGTGCCAGCAGCGCTAGCGGGGGGGGCTACAATGAGCAGTTCTTC.

The V call is TRBV27, the J call TRBJ2-3; 8 bases match TRBD2. CDR1 is MNHEY, CDR2 SMNVEV, per germline (reference sequence). The CDR3 is 14 amino acids. The junction had 7 bases not matched to a gene; V was cut back by 9 bases and J by 2 bases. DNA for the CDR3: TGTGCCAGTTCGGCGGGGGGCCACACAGATACGCAGTATTTT. Translated, it gives CASSAGGHTDTQYF.

This chain links TRBV10-3 with TRBJ1-1; D gene unclear. V lost 9 bases to trimming and J lost 3 bases, with 14 bases between them. The CDR3 has 13 amino acids. Germline V CDR1 and CDR2: ENHRY, SYGVKD. CDR3 sequence reads: CAISLAGYTEAFF. As DNA, the CDR3 is TGTGCCATTTCCCTCGCCGGGTACACTGAAGCTTTCTTT.

This chain links TRBV11-2 with TRBJ1-1; D perhaps matches TRBD1 (5 bases). The germline V gene encodes CDR1 SGHAT and CDR2 FQNNGV. Trimming pared 4 bases from V and 0 bases from J, leaving 12 bases between. The CDR3 is 15 residues long. The CDR3 sequence is CASSYRGAVNTEAFF. The CDR3, as DNA: TGTGCCAGCAGCTACCGAGGGGCGGTGAACACTGAAGCTTTCTTT.

The CDR3 reads CASSVTGTPSYNSPLHF. CDR3 coding DNA: TGTGCCAGCAGCGTAACCGGGACACCGTCCTATAATTCACCCCTCCACTTT. The J gene is TRBJ1-6, the V gene TRBV9; tentative D call: TRBD1 (6 bases). The CDR3 totals 17 residues. Trimming removed 1 base at V and 1 base at J, with 12 bases between. Germline assignment: CDR1 SGDLS and CDR2 YYNGEE.

The chain carries TRBV2 and TRBJ2-7, with D perhaps matching TRBD1 (6 bases). Trimming took 10 bases from V and 6 from J, leaving 25 bases between them. CDR3 length: 15 residues. Per germline, CDR1 SNHLY and CDR2 FYNNEI. CDR3 nucleotide sequence: TGTGCCATCCGGGCGTCGAGCACAGGGTCTTTCGAGCAGTACTTC. This gives the protein CAIRASSTGSFEQYF.

In its sample, this clone was seen a few times. The chain employs TRBV3-1 (or the pseudogene TRBV3-2) and TRBJ1-3, with D unclear. V lost 8 bases, J lost 0 bases, and 11 bases lay in between. The CDR3 has 14 residues. Germline CDR1 is LGHDT and CDR2 is YNNKEL (reference sequence). CDR3 protein: CASSPIFSGNTIYF. The CDR3 DNA follows: TGTGCCAGCTCCCCTATCTTCTCTGGAAACACCATATATTTT.

V is TRBV19 and J is TRBJ2-2; perhaps TRBD2 as D (7 bases). Germline V gene sequence: CDR1 LNHDA, CDR2 SQIVND (reference sequence). The length of the CDR3 is 18 residues. Trimming took 5 bases from V and 4 from J, leaving 23 bases between them. The CDR3 nucleotides are TGTGCCAGTAGTTGGGGGGTGCGGGGGCCTACGTCCACCGGGGAGCTGTTTTTT. Translating gives CASSWGVRGPTSTGELFF.

This chain links TRBV7-2 with TRBJ2-2; TRBD1 or TRBD2 may be the D gene (5 bases each). The CDR3 extends over 16 amino acids. Trimming stripped 4 bases from V and 7 bases from J, with 19 bases between. From germline, CDR1 is SGHTA and CDR2 FQGNSA. The CDR3 DNA follows: TGTGCCAGCAGCTCCTCCGGGGCTTCGAAGGGCGGGGAGCTGTTTTTT. This gives the protein CASSSSGASKGGELFF.

This clone has just one count. This sequence joins TRBV7-6 and TRBJ2-7, with 11 bases fitting TRBD1. The V gene's germline CDR1 is SGHVS and CDR2 FNYEAQ. CDR3 size: 15 residues. V lost 5 bases, J lost 2 bases, and 5 bases stayed unmatched. The CDR3 DNA is TGTGCCAGCAGCCCAGGGACAGGGGGAACCTACGAGCAGTACTTC. Translation gives CASSPGTGGTYEQYF.

The genes are TRBV19 and TRBJ1-2, with D perhaps TRBD1 (6 bases). V gave up 3 bases and J gave up 6 bases, with 11 bases separating them. The length of the CDR3 is 13 residues. The V gene's germline CDR1 is LNHDA and CDR2 SQIVND (reference sequence). In DNA, the CDR3 is TGTGCCAGTAGTATGGAGGGGGTTAATGGCTACACCTTC. Translation gives CASSMEGVNGYTF.

The rearrangement links TRBV19 to TRBJ2-2, with 8 bases fitting TRBD2. The CDR3 has 15 residues. CDR1 and CDR2 from the germline V gene are LNHDA and SQIVND (reference sequence). Unmatched junction bases numbered 9, after V lost 5 bases and J lost 7 bases. The CDR3 sequence: CASSSRRGGDGELFF. The DNA of the CDR3 is TGTGCCAGTAGTTCCCGTCGGGGGGGTGACGGGGAGCTGTTTTTT.

The DNA for the CDR3 is TGTGCCACCAGCACAACAGGGTATTATTCACCCCTCCACTTT. This gives the protein CATSTTGYYSPLHF. This chain connects TRBV15 to TRBJ1-6; weak D call: TRBD1 (6 bases). This CDR3 is 14 amino acids long. V was cut by 4 bases and J by 8 bases, with 12 bases left in between. CDR1 is LNHNV and CDR2 is YYDKDF in the germline V gene (reference sequence).

The gene calls are TRBV7-2 and TRBJ1-6; D ambiguous. This CDR3 has 13 residues. Germline V CDR1 and CDR2: SGHTA, FQGNSA. The V end lost 4 bases, the J end lost 4 bases, and 5 bases lay between the germline ends. CDR3 sequence: CASSSNYNSPLHF. DNA of the CDR3: TGTGCCAGCAGCTCAAATTATAATTCACCCCTCCACTTT.

This chain uses TRBV15 with TRBJ1-6; no firm D call. V was pared by 0 bases and J by 3 bases, with 3 bases between. Germline lookup yields CDR1 LNHNV and CDR2 YYDKDF (reference sequence). This CDR3 region has 14 residues. In DNA form, the CDR3 reads TGTGCCACCAGCAGAGACGGCTATAATTCACCCCTCCACTTT. Its translation is CATSRDGYNSPLHF.

The CDR3 spells CASSVFAGGPYEQYF. DNA for the CDR3: TGTGCCAGCAGCGTTTTCGCGGGGGGCCCCTACGAGCAGTACTTC. The J gene is TRBJ2-7, the V gene TRBV9, with 8 bases matching TRBD2. CDR3 size: 15 residues. V was pared by 2 bases and J by 2 bases, with 6 bases of the junction left unmatched. CDR1 and CDR2 (germline): SGDLS, YYNGEE.

This chain links TRBV27 with TRBJ2-3; D remains ambiguous. V was cut by 6 bases and J by 4 bases, with 11 bases left in between. CDR3 size: 13 residues. In germline, CDR1 is MNHEY, CDR2 SMNVEV (reference sequence). CDR3 amino acids: CASRPPPADTQYF. In DNA, the CDR3 is TGTGCCAGCAGACCCCCCCCGGCAGATACGCAGTATTTT.

The chain links TRBV4-1 to TRBJ1-1; D uncertain. Germline V gene data show CDR1 as MGHRA and CDR2 as YSYEKL. V was trimmed by 0 bases and J by 2 bases, leaving 7 bases between them. This CDR3 comprises 14 residues. CDR3 sequence: CASSQDQRNTEAFF. The DNA for the CDR3 is TGCGCCAGCAGCCAAGATCAGCGAAACACTGAAGCTTTCTTT.

CDR3 sequence: CARVLMESGRIEQYF. The CDR3 region has the DNA TGTGCCAGGGTTTTGATGGAGAGCGGGCGCATCGAGCAGTACTTC. The J gene is TRBJ2-7, the V gene TRBV18, with D possibly TRBD2 on 6 matching bases. The CDR3 spans 15 residues. Germline CDR1 and CDR2: KGHSH and LQKENI. Between the trimmed V and J ends, which lost 9 bases and 6 bases, there was a span of 24 bases.

A single count supports this clone. This rearrangement joins TRBV27 to TRBJ1-2; TRBD1 is a possible D gene (6 bases). The germline CDR1 and CDR2 sequences are MNHEY and SMNVEV (reference sequence). This CDR3 spans 15 amino acids. V was pared by 5 bases and J by 4 bases, with 17 bases between. DNA of the CDR3: TGTGCCAGCAGTCCAACCGCGGTAGGGGGCTATGGCTACACCTTC. Its translation is CASSPTAVGGYGYTF.